One T cell receptor (beta chain) is described in this entry. The antigen is unknown. The CDR3 totals 16 residues. V lost 6 bases to trimming and J lost 1 base, with 18 bases between them. Germline V lookup: CDR1 MDHEN, CDR2 SYDVKM. This record comes from a study of shared clonotypes between healthy human individuals. Study-level results: Of the naive CD4 clonotypes, approximately 5% were shared across a handful of donors. Since donors were few, the genetic and exposure-history diversity represented was limited.

The authors loaded around 190 ng DNA, about 30,000 T cell genomes, into sorted-subset replicate PCRs. TCRdb keeps only in-frame clones here, not all; method: immunoSEQ multiplex PCR. The data hold 2 million to 2.5 million clones, with 90% to 95% observed a single time. This sequence was found in a man between 18 and 29 years old in good health. Some clones in this sample may be carry-over from other donors' samples. The gene calls are TRBV28 and TRBJ1-1; tentative D call: TRBD1 (6 bases). The sequenced sample was naive CD4+ T cells from PBMCs. Subset specified: CD45RA+ positively selected. In nucleotides, the CDR3 is TGTGCCAGCAGCCGGGTTTACAGGGCCAGGAACACTGAAGCTTTCTTT. Its protein is CASSRVYRARNTEAFF. The full variable domain, with the rest looked up from reference TRBV28 and TRBJ1-1, is DVKVTQSSRYLVKRTGEKVFLECVQDMDHENMFWYRQDPGLGLRLIYFSYDVKMKEKGDIPEGYSVSREKKERFSLILESASTNQTSMYLCASSRVYRARNTEAFFGQGTRLTVV.